This T cell receptor (beta chain) was sequenced in a study of early T cells in non-severe SARS-CoV-2 infection. Looking at the study overall: Bulk RNA taken from unsorted whole blood was sequenced, leaving chains unpaired.

Individual cDNA molecules each received unique molecular identifiers attached to them. A single record per CDR3 protein comes from TCRdb applying MiXCR to the 5' RACE reads. The sample has roughly 53,000 distinct CDR3 sequences; 12% are singletons. Study-wide points: Matching with VDJdb favored anti-spike CD8 responses (missing private and CD4 specificities).

This clonotype was counted ten times or more. Its antigen remains unidentified. This receptor was taken from an adult who was a healthcare worker with PCR-confirmed SARS-CoV-2 infection or an uninfected control (not recorded which). This material consisted of whole blood, taken at baseline.

This CDR3 reads CASSQMTGISEAFF. The CDR3 DNA is TGTGCCAGCAGCCAGATGACAGGGATTTCTGAAGCTTTCTTT. The gene calls are TRBV7-2 and TRBJ1-1; 7 bases agree with TRBD1. V gave up 5 bases and J gave up 6 bases; unmatched junction bases: 9. The CDR3 sequence is 14 residues long. Germline CDR1 and CDR2: SGHTA and FQGNSA.